This TCR beta chain stems from a study of OX40 agonist ivuxolimab in advanced cancers. Study in general: Intravenous ivuxolimab was administered to patients every 2 weeks at 0.01 to 10 mg/kg. Antecedent anti-PD-1, anti-PD-L1 or anti-CTLA-4 therapy was permissible, with 35% to 40% having received some. General study findings and limits: Not determined was the antigen specificity of the expanded peripheral T cells. Expanded clones tended on average to be more numerous among CD8+ T cells than CD4+.

With respect to this clone: Antigen: not known.

Method: immunoSEQ multiplex PCR; TCRdb's copy keeps in-frame clones and lacks some. The sample records approximately 78,000 clones, about 85% being singletons. Deletions cut 3 bases from V and 3 bases from J, with 17 bases between. The CDR3 totals 16 residues. The germline V gene encodes CDR1 MNHNS and CDR2 SASEGT. This chain links TRBV6-1 with TRBJ1-1; possibly TRBD1 for D (6 bases). This specimen consisted of CD4+ or CD8+ T cells sorted from blood, obtained in a trial of the OX40 agonist ivuxolimab. The origin of this receptor is an adult with an advanced solid tumor such as melanoma, head and neck, liver or kidney cancer. DNA for the CDR3: TGTGCCAGCAGTGACCGGACAGTAATAAGGTACACTGAAGCTTTCTTT. It specifies CASSDRTVIRYTEAFF.